The rows below give T cell receptor beta chains drawn from one sample of a study of cytomegalovirus exposure and HLA in healthy donors. TCRdb's copy holds only in-frame clones and misses some; the assay was immunoSEQ multiplex PCR. The sample yields some 150,000 clones, about three quarters seen once. The material sequenced was PBMCs. Receptor source: a male donor in good health and CMV-seronegative. Both conserved end residues are part of each CDR3. Each record gives: clone size, J gene, V gene, D gene, CDR3 protein, CDR3 DNA. D genes are given only for firm matches. Size values are once, few and many counts, or a class for expanded clones, and some rows have none.

- | TRBJ2-1 | TRBV10-1 | - | CASTTVEGWAGTETYNEQFF | TGCGCCAGCACTACTGTGGAGGGCTGGGCCGGAACGGAGACCTACAATGAGCAGTTCTTC
once | TRBJ1-3 | TRBV7-9 | - | CANQGVTGNTIYF | TGTGCCAACCAGGGCGTCACTGGAAACACCATATATTTT
- | TRBJ1-4 | TRBV10-3 | TRBD1 | CAISDDGRGTNEKLFF | TGTGCCATCAGTGATGACGGCAGGGGGACTAATGAAAAACTGTTTTTT
once | TRBJ2-7 | TRBV7-8 | TRBD1 | CASSPDRGDEQYF | TGTGCCAGCAGTCCCGACAGGGGGGACGAGCAGTACTTC
- | TRBJ2-1 | TRBV20-1 | - | CSAPQGNEQFF | TGCAGTGCTCCCCAGGGCAATGAGCAGTTCTTC
few | TRBJ1-4 | TRBV5-4 | - | CASSLTGISTNEKLFF | TGTGCCAGCAGCTTGACAGGGATCTCAACTAATGAAAAACTGTTTTTT
- | TRBJ2-2 | TRBV5-1 | TRBD2 | CASSPSGRGTGELFF | TGCGCCAGCAGCCCTAGCGGGAGGGGCACCGGGGAGCTGTTTTTT
- | TRBJ1-1 | TRBV5-4 | - | CASSPGQYTEAFF | TGTGCCAGCAGCCCTGGACAGTACACTGAAGCTTTCTTT
- | TRBJ2-3 | TRBV14 | TRBD2 | CASSPTSGGARDTQYF | TGTGCCAGCAGCCCGACTAGCGGGGGGGCCCGAGATACGCAGTATTTT
- | TRBJ2-7 | TRBV5-1 | TRBD2 | CASSETSGRYEQYF | TGCGCCAGCAGCGAGACTAGCGGGAGGTACGAGCAGTACTTC
- | TRBJ1-2 | TRBV9 | TRBD1 | CASSTTDRDGYTF | TGTGCCAGCAGCACCACGGACAGGGATGGCTACACCTTC
- | TRBJ2-7 | TRBV10-3 | TRBD2 | CAISEVGLAEIYEQYF | TGTGCCATCAGTGAGGTGGGACTAGCGGAAATCTACGAGCAGTACTTC
once | TRBJ2-7 | TRBV7-2 | TRBD2 | CASSSQGLAGGYYEQYF | TGTGCCAGCAGCTCTCAGGGACTAGCGGGAGGCTACTACGAGCAGTACTTC
- | TRBJ2-7 | TRBV5-1 | TRBD2 | CASSLTSGGPYEQYF | TGCGCCAGCAGCTTGACGTCGGGAGGGCCGTACGAGCAGTACTTC
- | TRBJ1-4 | TRBV6-6 | - | CASSYVRGEKLFF | TGTGCCAGCAGTTACGTACGGGGGGAAAAACTGTTTTTT
few | TRBJ1-2 | TRBV7-2 | TRBD1 | CASSLPDGDSNHF | TGTGCCAGCAGCTTACCCGACGGGGACAGTAATCACTTC
- | TRBJ2-3 | TRBV6-6 | TRBD2 | CASINRGSSGGDTQYF | TGTGCCAGCATTAATCGGGGGTCTAGCGGGGGAGATACGCAGTATTTT
once | TRBJ2-7 | TRBV19 | TRBD2 | CATSLEWREDEQYF | TGTGCCACTAGCCTGGAATGGCGGGAGGACGAGCAGTACTTC